This T cell receptor beta chain came from a study of regulatory T cells in long-lasting Graves disease. Study conclusions and caveats: Favoring TRBV28, TRBJ1-2 and TRBJ2-5 was a feature seen in persistent disease. The study found persistent patients shared more public clonotypes (roughly 2,800) than new patients (roughly 880).

On this clonotype: Its antigen remains unidentified.

This CDR3 comprises 16 residues. Trimming took 2 bases from V and 3 from J; bases not matched to a gene: 8. The germline CDR1 and CDR2 sequences are MNHEY and SVGAGI. This sample's time point: persistent/refractory GD, antithyroid drugs over 5 years with positive TRAb. The TCR library used RNA extracted from PBMCs. American Thyroid Association guidelines served as the basis for diagnosing Graves' disease. As a group, patients came from one endocrinology department in Xi'an, China. Through Arm-PCR of CDR3 regions and iRepertoire HTBI primers, TCR beta libraries were built. TCRdb reprocessed the multiplex PCR reads via MiXCR and lists one record per CDR3 protein. The data hold more than 650,000 distinct CDR3 sequences, with about 32% observed a single time.

This clonotype was sampled from a female donor with Graves disease. The V call is TRBV6-5, the J call TRBJ2-3; 7 bases agree with TRBD2. Sequenced here: peripheral blood mononuclear cells (PBMCs), sampled when the disease was refractory, from a patient treated with antithyroid drugs. The CDR3 spells CASSYGAGVDTDTQYF. As DNA, the CDR3 is TGTGCCAGCAGTTACGGCGCGGGAGTTGATACAGATACGCAGTATTTT.